One and the same sample provided the 4 T cell receptor beta chains below, sequenced in a study of T cells in Graves' hyperthyroidism and ophthalmopathy. TCR beta CDR3 regions were amplified from RNA. The HTBI set primed first-round TCR CDR3 RT-PCR. Via MiXCR, TCRdb re-called the multiplex PCR reads, giving one row per CDR3 protein. This sample has over 650,000 distinct CDR3 sequences; about 45% occur once, and the top ten carry 6.5% to 9%. The sample was peripheral blood or thyroid tissue (not recorded which). The receptors come from an adult man with Graves' disease, either hyperthyroidism or ophthalmopathy (not recorded which).

The genes are TRBV7-9 and TRBJ1-1; D call uncertain. The CDR3 is 18 amino acids. V was clipped by 6 bases and J by 0 bases, with 23 bases between them. The V gene's germline CDR1 is SEHNR and CDR2 FQNEAQ (reference sequence). The CDR3, as DNA: TGTGCCAGCAGTTCCGCAAGTTGGGCACAGACAATGAACACTGAAGCTTTCTTT. It is translated as CASSSASWAQTMNTEAFF.

This clonotype appeared many times. The V call is TRBV6-6, the J call TRBJ2-7, with 12 bases matching TRBD2. The germline V gene has CDR1 MNHNY and CDR2 SVGAGI (reference sequence). With V trimmed by 7 bases and J by 2 bases, 12 bases remained unmatched. The CDR3 has 17 amino acids. This CDR3 is CASNILAGGPVPYEQYF. The CDR3 DNA reads TGTGCCAGCAACATACTAGCGGGAGGCCCTGTCCCCTACGAGCAGTACTTC.

The chain carries TRBV7-9 and TRBJ2-7, with D unclear. Germline CDR1 reads SEHNR; CDR2 reads FQNEAQ (reference sequence). The germline V and J ends were trimmed by 5 bases and 4 bases, with 18 bases remaining between them. The CDR3 is 15 residues long. CDR3 sequence reads: CASSPKTSQRYEQYF. The CDR3 DNA sequence: TGTGCCAGCAGCCCCAAGACGTCACAACGGTACGAGCAGTACTTC.

Details on this clonotype: One junction end does not reproduce the germline sequence, and a read error may be involved. The V gene is TRBV7-9, the J gene TRBJ2-2; TRBD1 aligns across 9 bases. This CDR3 region has 15 residues. Looked up from germline, CDR1 is SEHNR and CDR2 is FQNEAQ (reference sequence). The CDR3 region has the DNA TGCGCCAGCAGCCAAGAGGACAGGGGAACCGGGGAGCTGTTTTTT. The encoded protein is CASSQEDRGTGELFF.